The sequence of this TCR beta chain was determined in a study of early T cells in non-severe SARS-CoV-2 infection. Study-wide background: Chains from this unsorted whole-blood bulk RNA could not be paired.

Unique molecular identifiers were added to individual cDNA molecules. Each CDR3 protein is one row after TCRdb ran MiXCR on the 5' RACE reads. The sample lists 56,000 or so distinct CDR3 sequences, 8% to 10% occurring once. Study conclusions and caveats: Matches to VDJdb favored anti-spike CD8 responses and missed private and CD4 specificities.

In germline, CDR1 is SGHVS, CDR2 FNYEAQ. This CDR3 spans 15 amino acids. With V trimmed by 2 bases and J by 6 bases, 3 bases remained unmatched. This clonotype has ten or more counts. Its antigen is unknown. The sequence was collected from an adult who was a healthcare worker with PCR-confirmed SARS-CoV-2 infection or an uninfected control (not recorded which). This chain joins TRBV7-6 and TRBJ2-1; TRBD2 matches 11 bases. The sequenced sample was whole blood. CDR3 amino acids: CASSLLLAGGNEQFF. DNA of the CDR3: TGTGCCAGCAGCTTACTCCTAGCGGGGGGCAATGAGCAGTTCTTC.